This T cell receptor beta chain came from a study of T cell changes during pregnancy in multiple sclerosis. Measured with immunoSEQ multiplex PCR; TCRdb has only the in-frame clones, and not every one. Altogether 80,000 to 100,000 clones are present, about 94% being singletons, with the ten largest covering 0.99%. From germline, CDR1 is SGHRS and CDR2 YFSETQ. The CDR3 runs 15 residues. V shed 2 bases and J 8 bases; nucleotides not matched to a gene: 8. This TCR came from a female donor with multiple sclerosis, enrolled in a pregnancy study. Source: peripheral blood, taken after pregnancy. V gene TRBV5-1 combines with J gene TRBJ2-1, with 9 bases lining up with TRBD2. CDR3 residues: CASSLGGTSRDEQFF. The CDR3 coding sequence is TGCGCCAGCAGCTTAGGCGGGACTAGCAGGGATGAGCAGTTCTTC. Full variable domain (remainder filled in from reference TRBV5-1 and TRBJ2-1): KAGVTQTPRYLIKTRGQQVTLSCSPISGHRSVSWYQQTPGQGLQFLFEYFSETQRNKGNFPGRFSGRQFSNSRSEMNVSTLELGDSALYLCASSLGGTSRDEQFFGPGTRLTVL.